One sample yielded the 18 T cell receptor beta chains listed below, sequenced in a study of T cell responses to AZD1222 COVID-19 vaccine. Repertoires were generated with immunoSEQ multiplex PCR, while TCRdb's copy carries only in-frame clones and drops some. This sample has tens of thousands of clones, with 84% found just once. The sample consisted of peripheral blood, taken on day 0 of AZD1222 vaccination. The receptors stem from an adult in good health.

J is TRBJ1-6 and V is TRBV5-1; 8 positions match TRBD1. Losses at the gene ends were 1 base for V and 7 bases for J; bases not matched to a gene: 7. The CDR3 is 16 amino acids. Germline V CDR1 and CDR2: SGHRS, YFSETQ. CDR3: CASSLRPGQANSPLHF. For the CDR3, the DNA is TGCGCCAGCAGCTTGAGGCCGGGACAGGCGAATTCACCCCTCCACTTT.

The chain recombines TRBV7-8 with TRBJ2-7; 9 bases align to TRBD1. This CDR3 is 13 amino acids long. The junction had 1 base not matched to a gene; V was cut back by 5 bases and J by 2 bases. The germline V gene has CDR1 SGHVS and CDR2 FQNEAQ. CDR3 residues: CASSRDRAYEQYF. The DNA for the CDR3 is TGTGCCAGCAGCCGGGACAGGGCCTACGAGCAGTACTTC.

The chain couples TRBV1 to TRBJ1-1. TRBV1 is given as a pseudogene. CDR3 length equals 16 residues. CDR3 region: CTSSQEPGLKYTEAFF. CDR3 nucleotides: TGCACCAGCAGCCAAGAACCGGGACTAAAATACACTGAAGCTTTCTTT.

The chain uses TRBV2 and TRBJ1-5; no firm D call. The V gene's germline CDR1 is SNHLY and CDR2 FYNNEI. The CDR3 runs 15 residues. The V end lost 0 bases, the J end lost 3 bases, and 9 bases lay between the germline ends. DNA for the CDR3: TGTGCCAGCAGTGAAGCGCCCAGTCTCAATCAGCCCCAGCATTTT. Amino acids: CASSEAPSLNQPQHF.

This rearrangement joins TRBV9 to TRBJ1-4; D may be TRBD1 (6 bases). The V gene lost 4 bases and the J gene lost 3 bases, with 13 bases spanning the gap. The CDR3 spans 15 residues. Germline loops: CDR1 SGDLS, CDR2 YYNGEE. The CDR3 spells CASSPRDTANEKLFF. The CDR3 DNA is TGTGCCAGCAGCCCCAGGGACACTGCTAATGAAAAACTGTTTTTT. Full variable domain (rest looked up from reference TRBV9 and TRBJ1-4): DSGVTQTPKHLITATGQRVTLRCSPRSGDLSVYWYQQSLDQGLQFLIQYYNGEERAKGNILERFSAQQFPDLHSELNLSSLELGDSALYFCASSPRDTANEKLFFGSGTQLSVL.

The chain is built from TRBV6-5 and TRBJ2-1; D gene unclear. CDR3 length: 14 residues. V lost 5 bases to trimming and J lost 6 bases, with 14 bases between them. Germline-derived CDR1 and CDR2 are MNHEY and SVGAGI. CDR3: CASSPTGPSNEQFF. Written as DNA, the CDR3 is TGTGCCAGCAGTCCGACGGGCCCTTCCAATGAGCAGTTCTTC.

The gene calls are TRBV7-9 and TRBJ2-5; 14 nucleotides match TRBD2. Looked up from germline, CDR1 is SEHNR and CDR2 is FQNEAQ (reference sequence). V lost 5 bases to trimming and J lost 3 bases; unmatched junction nucleotides: 5. The CDR3 consists of 16 residues. The CDR3 DNA reads TGTGCCAGCAGCCCCCGGACTAGCGGGGGGAAAGAGACCCAGTACTTC. Encoded protein: CASSPRTSGGKETQYF.

The gene calls are TRBV29-1 and TRBJ1-2; maybe TRBD1 (6 bases). Germline values: CDR1 SQVTM, CDR2 ANQGSEA. V was pared by 6 bases and J by 4 bases, with 12 bases between. This CDR3 contains 12 residues. The CDR3 DNA reads as TGCAGCGTCGCCCGGGACACCTATGGCTACACCTTC. Its protein is CSVARDTYGYTF.

This clone was observed a single time. The chain combines TRBV19 with TRBJ2-2; tentative D call: TRBD1 (6 bases). V lost 10 bases and J lost 2, with 14 bases in between. CDR1 LNHDA and CDR2 SQIVND come from the germline V gene (reference sequence). The CDR3 has 14 amino acids. The CDR3 nucleotides read TGTGCCACCACGCAGGGGTTCAACACCGGGGAGCTGTTTTTT. This gives the protein CATTQGFNTGELFF.

The rearrangement links TRBV27 to TRBJ2-7; D is possibly TRBD1 (6 bases). The CDR3 is made up of 17 amino acids. V was shortened by 3 bases and J by 1 base, with 19 bases between the two germline ends. Germline CDR1 MNHEY, CDR2 SMNVEV (reference sequence). CDR3 region: CASSFLPTGTRSYEQYF. The CDR3 coding sequence is TGTGCCAGCAGTTTTCTGCCAACCGGGACAAGGTCCTACGAGCAGTACTTC.

This chain's CDR3 is CASSLIIYNEQFF. The CDR3, as DNA: TGTGCCAGCAGTCTCATCATCTACAATGAGCAGTTCTTC. The J gene is TRBJ2-1, the V gene TRBV27, with D uncertain. The CDR3 consists of 13 residues. Germline V gives CDR1 MNHEY, CDR2 SMNVEV (reference sequence). The V end lost 5 bases, the J end lost 3 bases, and 8 bases lay between the germline ends.

This chain links TRBV5-1 with TRBJ2-7, with TRBD1 matching over 9 bases. Trimming at V came to 0 bases and at J to 7 bases, leaving 8 bases not matched to a gene. CDR3 size: 15 residues. Germline values: CDR1 SGHRS, CDR2 YFSETQ. In nucleotides, the CDR3 is TGCGCCAGCAGCTTGGCTTACAGGGGGCTTTGGGAGCAGTACTTC. This codes for CASSLAYRGLWEQYF.

The rearrangement joins TRBV27 to TRBJ2-7; D possibly corresponds to TRBD2 (6 bases). Germline V lookup: CDR1 MNHEY, CDR2 SMNVEV (reference sequence). Deletions cut 5 bases from V and 2 bases from J, with 13 bases between. The CDR3 consists of 14 residues. CDR3 residues: CASSPIGLTYEQYF. The DNA for the CDR3 is TGTGCCAGCAGTCCGATAGGACTAACCTACGAGCAGTACTTC.

This clone has only a few counts. The J gene is TRBJ2-7, the V gene TRBV5-4, with TRBD2 matching over 7 bases. With 0 bases clipped from V and 3 bases from J, the junction kept 3 bases outside the gene matches. The CDR3 loop spans 14 amino acids. Germline V gene sequence: CDR1 SGHNT, CDR2 YYREEE (reference sequence). The CDR3: CASSLGGGGYEQYF. The CDR3 DNA sequence: TGTGCCAGCAGCTTGGGTGGGGGGGGCTACGAGCAGTACTTC.

This sequence joins TRBV5-6 and TRBJ1-2, with D hard to call. Germline-derived CDR1 and CDR2 are SGHDT and YYEEEE. V lost 3 bases, J lost 3 bases, and 15 bases lay in between. CDR3 size: 15 residues. The CDR3 region has the DNA TGTGCCAGCAGCTCCGTGATAGGCAGCTACTATGGCTACACCTTC. Translation gives CASSSVIGSYYGYTF.

In DNA, the CDR3 is TGTGCCAGCAGTGAAGCGGGGCGGGGAGATACGCAGTATTTT. It codes for CASSEAGRGDTQYF. The rearrangement uses TRBV2 and TRBJ2-3; a possible D gene is TRBD2 (6 bases). Germline CDR1 reads SNHLY; CDR2 reads FYNNEI. V gave up 0 bases and J gave up 5 bases, with 9 bases separating them. CDR3 size: 14 residues.

This chain links TRBV5-4 with TRBJ1-2; a weak D match, TRBD1 (5 bases). This CDR3 has 15 residues. Germline V gene data show CDR1 as SGHNT and CDR2 as YYREEE (reference sequence). V lost 0 bases and J lost 4, with 13 bases in between. CDR3 amino acids: CASSLAEFGGYGYTF. CDR3 DNA sequence: TGTGCCAGCAGCTTGGCCGAATTCGGGGGCTATGGCTACACCTTC. The full variable domain, rest sourced from reference TRBV5-4 and TRBJ1-2, is ETGVTQSPTHLIKTRGQQVTLRCSSQSGHNTVSWYQQALGQGPQFIFQYYREEENGRGNFPPRFSGLQFPNYSSELNVNALELDDSALYLCASSLAEFGGYGYTFGSGTRLTVV.

V and J are TRBV11-2 and TRBJ1-6; D unresolved. Trimming took off 2 bases at V and 3 bases at J, with 17 bases between the two ends. The CDR3 contains 18 residues. The germline V gene encodes CDR1 SGHAT and CDR2 FQNNGV. The DNA of the CDR3 is TGTGCCAGCAGCTTAAACCAAGTACCGAGGTTCTATAATTCACCCCTCCACTTT. Amino acids: CASSLNQVPRFYNSPLHF.